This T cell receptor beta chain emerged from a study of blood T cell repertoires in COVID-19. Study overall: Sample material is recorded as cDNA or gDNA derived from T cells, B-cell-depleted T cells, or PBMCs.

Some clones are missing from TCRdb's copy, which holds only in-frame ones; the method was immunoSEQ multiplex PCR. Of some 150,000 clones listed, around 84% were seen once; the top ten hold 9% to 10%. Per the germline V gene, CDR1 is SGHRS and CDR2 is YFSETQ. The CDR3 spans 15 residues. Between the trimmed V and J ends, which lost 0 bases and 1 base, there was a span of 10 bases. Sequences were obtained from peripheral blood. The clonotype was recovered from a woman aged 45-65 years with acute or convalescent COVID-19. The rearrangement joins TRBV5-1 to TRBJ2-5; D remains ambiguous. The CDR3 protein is CASSLGASGQETQYF. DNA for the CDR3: TGCGCCAGCAGCTTGGGGGCGTCCGGCCAAGAGACCCAGTACTTC.